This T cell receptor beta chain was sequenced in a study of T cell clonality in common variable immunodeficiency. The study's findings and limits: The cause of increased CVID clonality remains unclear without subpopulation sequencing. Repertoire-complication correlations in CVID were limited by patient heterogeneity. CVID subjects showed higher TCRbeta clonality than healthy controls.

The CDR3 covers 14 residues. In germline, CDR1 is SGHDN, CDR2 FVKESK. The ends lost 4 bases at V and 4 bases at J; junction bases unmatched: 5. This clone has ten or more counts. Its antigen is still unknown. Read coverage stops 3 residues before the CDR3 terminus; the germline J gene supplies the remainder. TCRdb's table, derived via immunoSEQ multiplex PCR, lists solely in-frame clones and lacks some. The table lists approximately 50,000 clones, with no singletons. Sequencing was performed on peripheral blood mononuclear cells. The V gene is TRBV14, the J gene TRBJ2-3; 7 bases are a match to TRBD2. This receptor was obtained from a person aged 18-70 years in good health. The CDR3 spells CASSRGTIADTQYF. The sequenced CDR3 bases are TGTGCCAGCAGCCGCGGGACTATTGCAGATACG.